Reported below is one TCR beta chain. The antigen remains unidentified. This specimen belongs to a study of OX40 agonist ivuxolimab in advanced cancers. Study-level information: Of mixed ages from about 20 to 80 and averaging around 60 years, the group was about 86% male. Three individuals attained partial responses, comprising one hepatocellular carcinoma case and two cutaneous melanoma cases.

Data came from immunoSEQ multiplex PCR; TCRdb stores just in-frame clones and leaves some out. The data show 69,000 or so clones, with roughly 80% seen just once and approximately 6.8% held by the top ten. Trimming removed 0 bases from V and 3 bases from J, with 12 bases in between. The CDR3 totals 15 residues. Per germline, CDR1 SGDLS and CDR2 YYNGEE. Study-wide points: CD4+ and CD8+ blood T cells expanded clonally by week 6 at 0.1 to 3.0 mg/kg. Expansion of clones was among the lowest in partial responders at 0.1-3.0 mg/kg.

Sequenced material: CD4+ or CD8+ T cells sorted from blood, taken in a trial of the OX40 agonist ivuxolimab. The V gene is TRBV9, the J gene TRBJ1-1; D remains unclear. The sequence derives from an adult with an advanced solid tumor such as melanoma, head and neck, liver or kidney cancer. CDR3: CASSVVGGGYTEAFF. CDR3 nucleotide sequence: TGTGCCAGCAGCGTAGTTGGAGGTGGGTACACTGAAGCTTTCTTT.